What follows are 18 T cell receptor beta chains derived from one specimen sequenced in a study of control samples from healthy donors and cancer patients. Data came from immunoSEQ multiplex PCR; TCRdb stores just in-frame clones and leaves some out. This sample has some 71,000 clones, with over 75% found just once. Specimen: PBMCs. The receptors shown here come from a woman aged 45-65 years with colorectal cancer.

The chain couples TRBV3-1 (or the pseudogene TRBV3-2) to TRBJ2-6; no firm D call. Germline V lookup: CDR1 LGHDT, CDR2 YNNKEL (reference sequence). The CDR3 extends over 19 amino acids. V was trimmed by 0 bases and J by 2 bases, leaving 17 bases between them. This CDR3 reads CASSQDVGLGVAGANVLTF. As DNA, the CDR3 is TGTGCCAGCAGCCAAGATGTGGGATTGGGTGTTGCTGGGGCCAACGTCCTGACTTTC.

The chain joins TRBV15 to TRBJ1-1; no clear D gene. The CDR3 has 14 residues. V was trimmed by 1 base and J by 3 bases, leaving 9 bases between them. CDR1 and CDR2 (germline): LNHNV, YYDKDF (reference sequence). The CDR3 nucleotides are TGTGCCACCAGCAGAGGAGGAAGGGACACTGAAGCTTTCTTT. Protein sequence: CATSRGGRDTEAFF. The whole variable domain, filled in from reference TRBV15 and TRBJ1-1, reads DAMVIQNPRYQVTQFGKPVTLSCSQTLNHNVMYWYQQKSSQAPKLLFHYYDKDFNNEADTPDNFQSRRPNTSFCFLDIRSPGLGDTAMYLCATSRGGRDTEAFFGQGTRLTVV.

The CDR3 sequence: CASRDDIIYGYTF. CDR3 sequence (DNA): TGTGCCAGCAGGGACGACATCATCTATGGCTACACCTTC. The chain combines TRBV6-6 with TRBJ1-2; D is uncertain. The length of the CDR3 is 13 residues. Trimming shortened V by 6 bases and J by 4 bases, and 12 bases separated the two germline ends. The germline V gene encodes CDR1 MNHNY and CDR2 SVGAGI (reference sequence).

The chain links TRBV11-3 to TRBJ2-1; 8 nucleotides align to TRBD1. Per the germline V gene, CDR1 is SGHNT and CDR2 is YENEEA. CDR3 length: 15 residues. Trimming took 6 bases from V and 4 from J; bases not matched to a gene: 8. CDR3 sequence: CASSMAGGLYNEQFF. Written as DNA, the CDR3 is TGTGCCAGCAGTATGGCAGGGGGCCTTTACAATGAGCAGTTCTTC.

V and J are TRBV21-1 and TRBJ2-7; TRBD2 was called by the table and not checked on the DNA. TRBV21-1 is reported as a pseudogene. The CDR3 runs 17 residues. The CDR3 region is CASSKADIAGLHYEQYF. In DNA form, the CDR3 reads TGTGCCAGCAGCAAAGCGGATATAGCGGGACTCCACTACGAGCAGTACTTC.

This clone was seen a single time. The gene calls are TRBV29-1 and TRBJ1-1; TRBD1 might be the D (6 bases). Germline V gene data show CDR1 as SQVTM and CDR2 as ANQGSEA. The V gene lost 1 base and the J gene lost 10 bases, with 10 bases spanning the gap. The CDR3 is 11 amino acids. CDR3 residues: CSVEAGTSAFF. Written as DNA, the CDR3 is TGCAGCGTTGAAGCAGGGACATCAGCTTTCTTT.

The rearrangement joins TRBV2 to TRBJ1-1; tentative D call: TRBD1 (5 bases). V was pared by 6 bases and J by 5 bases, with 16 bases between. CDR1 SNHLY and CDR2 FYNNEI come from the germline V gene. The CDR3 length is 14 residues. The CDR3 DNA is TGTGCCAGCAGACAGCGCCAGGGTGGTACTGAAGCTTTCTTT. Translating gives CASRQRQGGTEAFF. Together with reference TRBV2 and TRBJ1-1, the CDR3 gives the full variable domain: EPEVTQTPSHQVTQMGQEVILRCVPISNHLYFYWYRQILGQKVEFLVSFYNNEISEKSEIFDDQFSVERPDGSNFTLKIRSTKLEDSAMYFCASRQRQGGTEAFFGQGTRLTVV.

The V gene is TRBV7-6, the J gene TRBJ2-5; 9 nucleotides align to TRBD1. Germline-derived CDR1 and CDR2 are SGHVS and FNYEAQ. V lost 4 bases to trimming and J lost 2 bases; unmatched junction nucleotides: 8. This CDR3 comprises 16 residues. The chain's CDR3 is CASSSWTGAGQETQYF. In DNA form, the CDR3 reads TGTGCCAGCAGCTCCTGGACAGGGGCTGGTCAAGAGACCCAGTACTTC.

J is TRBJ2-4 and V is TRBV2; D is ambiguous. The CDR3 extends over 13 amino acids. Trimming took 3 bases from V and 6 from J, leaving 9 bases between them. The germline gives CDR1 SNHLY, CDR2 FYNNEI. CDR3 nucleotides: TGTGCCAGCAGTGAGTCAGCGAGAAACATTCAGTACTTC. This encodes CASSESARNIQYF.

The chain links TRBV28 to TRBJ2-3; TRBD1 is a possible D gene (6 bases). Germline values: CDR1 MDHEN, CDR2 SYDVKM. Trimming removed 3 bases at V and 0 bases at J, with 10 bases between. The CDR3 spans 15 residues. The CDR3, as DNA: TGTGCCAGCAGTTTCCGGACAGCGAGCACAGATACGCAGTATTTT. It translates to CASSFRTASTDTQYF.

This chain uses TRBV7-8 with TRBJ1-4; D gene ambiguous. Germline V gene sequence: CDR1 SGHVS, CDR2 FQNEAQ. The CDR3 has 14 amino acids. The V end lost 8 bases, the J end lost 6 bases, and 16 bases lay between the germline ends. DNA for the CDR3: TGTGCCAGCCTCCAGCCGGGGATTCATGAAAAACTGTTTTTT. Translated, it gives CASLQPGIHEKLFF.

The J gene is TRBJ1-2, the V gene TRBV6-6, with a tentative D call TRBD1 (5 bases). The CDR3 length is 14 residues. CDR1 MNHNY and CDR2 SVGAGI come from the germline V gene (reference sequence). The V and J ends lost 0 bases and 5 bases respectively, with 10 bases between them. The CDR3 DNA reads as TGTGCCAGCAGTTACTCCGGTCAGGGATATGGCTACACCTTC. This codes for CASSYSGQGYGYTF.

The J gene is TRBJ2-3, the V gene TRBV7-3, with 8 bases aligning to TRBD2. CDR1 is SGHTA, CDR2 FQGTGA, per germline. Trimming cost V 4 bases and J 4 bases; bases outside gene matches: 7. The CDR3 is 15 amino acids. As DNA, the CDR3 is TGTGCCAGCAGCTCACAACCGGGACTAGCAGATACGCAGTATTTT. It encodes CASSSQPGLADTQYF.

This clone was observed a single time. This chain joins TRBV2 and TRBJ1-6, with D unresolved. The CDR3 contains 14 residues. From germline, CDR1 is SNHLY and CDR2 FYNNEI. Trimming removed 7 bases from V and 6 bases from J, with 13 bases in between. In DNA, the CDR3 is TGTGCCAGCATCTTCGGCGGAATTAATTCACCCCTCCACTTT. Encoded protein: CASIFGGINSPLHF.

The chain has TRBV4-1 and TRBJ2-1; 8 nucleotides line up with TRBD1. The CDR3 sequence is 17 residues long. V shed 0 bases and J 9 bases; nucleotides not matched to a gene: 13. Germline-derived CDR1 and CDR2 are MGHRA and YSYEKL. CDR3 in DNA: TGCGCCAGCAGCCAAGAGTCGACCGGACAGGGCTTCGGTGAGCAGTTCTTC. Protein sequence: CASSQESTGQGFGEQFF.

CDR3 amino acids: CASSGADTQYF. The CDR3 nucleotides read TGTGCCAGCTCTGGGGCAGATACGCAGTATTTT. This rearrangement joins TRBV2 to TRBJ2-3; no clear D. V gave up 8 bases and J gave up 4 bases, with 7 bases separating them. This CDR3 is built from 11 residues. Germline-derived CDR1 and CDR2 are SNHLY and FYNNEI.

The chain links TRBV28 to TRBJ2-3; 12 nucleotides match TRBD1. CDR1 and CDR2 (germline): MDHEN, SYDVKM. The CDR3 is 15 amino acids. Trimming cost V 4 bases and J 8 bases; bases outside gene matches: 7. CDR3 sequence reads: CASSSPGQGAVTQYF. The CDR3 DNA sequence: TGTGCCAGCAGTTCTCCGGGACAGGGGGCAGTTACGCAGTATTTT.

The count of this clone is one. This sequence joins TRBV27 and TRBJ1-1; the D is unclear. The CDR3 extends over 13 amino acids. In germline, CDR1 is MNHEY, CDR2 SMNVEV (reference sequence). V was trimmed by 3 bases and J by 4 bases, leaving 9 bases between them. CDR3: CASSFNAITEAFF. The CDR3 DNA reads as TGTGCCAGCAGTTTCAACGCGATCACTGAAGCTTTCTTT.